This T cell receptor beta chain stems from a study of blood T cells in healthy people across ages. Researchers collected about 10 milliliters of peripheral blood from every single donor. Through a sample-barcoded 5' primer and a J-beta primer mix, a second PCR was run for about 6 to 11 cycles. The template-switch adaptor was a 5' adaptor with 12 random nucleotides. It tagged each cDNA molecule. Paired-end reads containing CDR3 totaled no fewer than 2.5 million for each sample. Via MiXCR, TCRdb re-called the 5' RACE reads, giving one row per CDR3 protein. The data show about 1,600,000 distinct CDR3 sequences, approximately 38% seen once. Study outcomes and limitations: Possibly, changes in expanded clonotypes were confounded because donor CMV status was unknown.

This CDR3 is built from 15 residues. CDR1 is WNHNN, CDR2 SYGVQD, per germline (reference sequence). With regard to this clonotype: Its cognate antigen is unknown.

The chain is built from TRBV10-1 and TRBJ2-4; D perhaps matches TRBD1 (6 bases). The assigned J gene may be wrong: the sequence end matches TRBJ2-7 better. The TCR was taken from a woman under 30 in good health. Sequenced input: blood. CDR3 sequence reads: CASSESAGAVHEQYF. The CDR3 bases are TGCGCCAGCAGTGAGTCTGCAGGGGCGGTTCACGAGCAGTACTTC.